The TCR beta chain described here comes from a study of CD8 T cells in Susac syndrome. Reverse transcription of roughly 0.5 to 1 ug RNA was carried out with random hexamers. immunoSEQ multiplex PCR amplified TCR beta CDR3 across 54 Vbeta, 13 Jbeta. TCRdb analysed the immunoSEQ multiplex PCR reads with MiXCR anew, one entry per CDR3 protein. This sample yields around 200,000 distinct CDR3 sequences, of which 85% to 95% are seen a single time; 0.1% belongs to the top ten. Germline loops: CDR1 DFQATT, CDR2 SNEGSKA (reference sequence). The CDR3 covers 16 residues. V was pared by 6 bases and J by 6 bases, with 14 bases of the junction left unmatched. Blood CD8+ and CD4+ T cells underwent high-throughput TCR beta sequencing. Isolation of CD8+ and CD4+ T cells was performed negatively, whereas enrichment of TEMRA cells was done by FACS.

This TCR came from a human donor in good health. The sample was CD4+ T cells from PBMCs. The chain couples TRBV20-1 to TRBJ2-2; 9 positions agree with TRBD2. CDR3 loop: CSAPGGASGNPGELFF. The CDR3 DNA reads TGCAGTGCCCCGGGGGGGGCTAGCGGGAATCCCGGGGAGCTGTTTTTT.